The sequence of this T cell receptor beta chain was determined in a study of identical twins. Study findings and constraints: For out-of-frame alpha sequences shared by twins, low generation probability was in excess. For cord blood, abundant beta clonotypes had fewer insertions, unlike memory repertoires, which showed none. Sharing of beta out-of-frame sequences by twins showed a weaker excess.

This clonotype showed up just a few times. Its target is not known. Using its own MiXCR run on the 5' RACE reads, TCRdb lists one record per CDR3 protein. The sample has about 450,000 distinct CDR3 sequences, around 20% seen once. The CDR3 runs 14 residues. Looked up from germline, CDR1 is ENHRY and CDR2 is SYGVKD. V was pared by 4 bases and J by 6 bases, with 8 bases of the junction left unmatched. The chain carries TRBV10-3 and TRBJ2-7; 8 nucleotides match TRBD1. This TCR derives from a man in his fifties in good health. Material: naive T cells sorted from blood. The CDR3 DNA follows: TGTGCCATCAGTGTAGGCAGGGGGCTCGGCGAGCAGTACTTC. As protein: CAISVGRGLGEQYF.